The following is a T cell receptor beta chain sequence with its context. This clonotype appeared a few times. Its antigen target is currently unknown. Base qualities are not recorded, but no much larger clone differs from it by a single base. The sample comes from a study of T cell repertoires in cytomegalovirus infection (dated by TCRdb to about 2019). Concerning the study at large: Because public TCR beta signatures pointed to carriage of CMV infection together with the matching HLA type, the HLA type of each donor mattered for the analysis.

The CDR3 contains 15 residues, cysteine and phenylalanine counted. The sequence is cut down to CDR3 DNA, 45 bases in frame from base 1. V is trimmed back by 6 bases and J by 0 bases, and the junction contains 10 bases that no gene match accounts for. Per the germline V gene, SQVTM is the CDR1 and ANQGSEA is the CDR2. Study-wide conclusions, independent of this receptor: Cumulative frequency of public TCR beta family members discriminated carriers of CMV infection plus the relevant HLA type in this cohort and an independent 352-donor cohort. The ex vivo response was dominated by HLA-C-restricted CMV-specific TCR beta clonotypes, which also provided the single most frequent clonotype in two of eight donors.

Sequenced on an Illumina HiSeq 1500. The raw public reads went through TCRdb reprocessing: fastp at Q25, MiXCR clone calling, in-frame beta chains kept. Rows with a matching CDR3 protein are joined into one entry that keeps the most common DNA and genes. Here the sample has around 280,000 distinct CDR3 sequences; about 9.2% occur a single time. The ten largest clones capture about 2.3% of the sample. The chain employs TRBV29-1 and TRBJ1-1; the central 7 bases match TRBD1. The sample was PBMCs. The receptor comes from a human donor in good health (CMV status not recorded). Some clones in this sample may be carry-over from other donors' samples. The CDR3: CSVISGTDMNTEAFF. The sequence in DNA is TGCAGCGTAATCTCCGGGACAGACATGAACACTGAAGCTTTCTTT. With the portions outside the CDR3 filled from the reference TRBV29-1 and TRBJ1-1 genes, the complete variable region becomes SAVISQKPSRDICQRGTSLTIQCQVDSQVTMMFWYRQQPGQSLTLIATANQGSEATYESGFVIDKFPISRPNLTFSTLTVSNMSPEDSSIYLCSVISGTDMNTEAFFGQGTRLTVV.